The 11 T cell receptor beta chains listed next were all sequenced from one sample in a study of blood T cell repertoires in COVID-19. Repertoires were generated with immunoSEQ multiplex PCR, while TCRdb's copy carries only in-frame clones and drops some. The sample lists nearly 200,000 clones, 80% to 90% occurring once. Input material: peripheral blood. The origin of the receptors is a woman in her 70s with acute or convalescent COVID-19.

The CDR3 region has the DNA TGCAGCGTTCCCCGGGGGGAGTATACGCAGTATTTT. Translated: CSVPRGEYTQYF. The chain employs TRBV29-1 and TRBJ2-3; 7 nucleotides agree with TRBD2. V shed 5 bases, J shed 7 bases, and the junction held 6 bases outside the gene matches. CDR3 length: 12 amino acids. CDR1 and CDR2 from the germline V gene are SQVTM and ANQGSEA.

This chain uses TRBV5-1 with TRBJ2-2; D not resolved. The germline CDR1 and CDR2 sequences are SGHRS and YFSETQ. Trimming shortened V by 1 base and J by 4 bases, and 14 bases separated the two germline ends. This CDR3 contains 16 residues. The CDR3 sequence: CASSLIGSRGTGELFF. The CDR3, as DNA: TGCGCCAGCAGCTTGATTGGGTCGCGAGGCACCGGGGAGCTGTTTTTT.

The table lists this clone with a count of one. This chain's CDR3 is CASSSTGNYGYTF. CDR3 coding DNA: TGTGCCAGCAGCTCCACAGGGAACTATGGCTACACCTTC. The chain is built from TRBV3-1 (or the pseudogene TRBV3-2) and TRBJ1-2; a possible D gene is TRBD1 (6 bases). The CDR3 has 13 amino acids. Trimming took off 5 bases at V and 2 bases at J, with 9 bases between the two ends. Germline CDR1 reads LGHDT; CDR2 reads YNNKEL (reference sequence).

The chain couples TRBV7-2 to TRBJ2-1, with 10 bases fitting TRBD2. The CDR3 is made up of 16 amino acids. Germline values: CDR1 SGHTA, CDR2 FQGNSA. The V and J ends lost 5 bases and 8 bases, in that order; junction bases with no gene match: 12. CDR3 bases: TGTGCCAGCAGCCCGAGGTCCGAGCGGGGGGGAGATGAGCAGTTCTTC. Its translation: CASSPRSERGGDEQFF.

The chain couples TRBV6-5 to TRBJ2-7; 8 bases match TRBD1. Germline loops: CDR1 MNHEY, CDR2 SVGAGI. V trimming: 10 bases; J trimming: 6 bases; junction bases outside the gene matches: 11. The CDR3 has 13 amino acids. CDR3 sequence: CATTGTGYVEQYF. The CDR3 DNA reads TGTGCCACCACCGGGACAGGTTACGTCGAGCAGTACTTC.

This rearrangement joins TRBV5-4 to TRBJ2-1; 8 bases align to TRBD2. The germline V gene has CDR1 SGHNT and CDR2 YYREEE (reference sequence). The CDR3 sequence is 18 residues long. The V gene end was trimmed by 4 bases and the J gene end by 4 bases; junction bases not matched to a gene: 16. CDR3 amino acids: CASSPRGVIGRVYNEQFF. The CDR3 DNA follows: TGTGCCAGCAGCCCCCGAGGGGTTATCGGGAGGGTATACAATGAGCAGTTCTTC.

This chain connects TRBV20-1 to TRBJ2-7; D gene unclear. Germline V lookup: CDR1 DFQATT, CDR2 SNEGSKA (reference sequence). The V end was cut by 1 base, the J end by 4 bases, with 5 bases between. This CDR3 spans 11 amino acids. The CDR3 coding sequence is TGCAGTGCTAGAGGGCATTACGAGCAGTACTTC. Translation gives CSARGHYEQYF.

The rearrangement links TRBV19 to TRBJ1-5; TRBD1 agrees at 7 bases. The germline CDR1 and CDR2 sequences are LNHDA and SQIVND (reference sequence). With 7 bases clipped from V and 6 bases from J, the junction kept 9 bases outside the gene matches. This CDR3 comprises 14 residues. In nucleotides, the CDR3 is TGTGCCAGTAAGGCCTCCAGGGGGTTTCAGCCCCAGCATTTT. Protein: CASKASRGFQPQHF.

The V call is TRBV12-3 or TRBV12-4, the J call TRBJ2-1; no reliable D call. Trimming removed 8 bases from V and 4 bases from J, with 6 bases in between. The CDR3 totals 11 residues. The CDR3: CASGQYNEQFF. CDR3 nucleotides: TGTGCCAGCGGCCAGTACAATGAGCAGTTCTTC.

The chain combines TRBV5-1 with TRBJ2-5; 12 nucleotides align to TRBD1. Germline V gene data show CDR1 as SGHRS and CDR2 as YFSETQ. This CDR3 is 15 amino acids long. Trimming cost V 5 bases and J 5 bases; bases outside gene matches: 7. The CDR3 reads CASRAGTGGAETQYF. CDR3 in DNA: TGCGCCAGCAGAGCCGGGACAGGGGGCGCGGAGACCCAGTACTTC.

This clone has more than one count but fewer than ten. V gene TRBV11-3 combines with J gene TRBJ2-7; D possibly corresponds to TRBD2 (5 bases). Trimming left V 1 base short and J 4 bases short, with 11 bases between. The CDR3 consists of 14 residues. The germline gives CDR1 SGHNT, CDR2 YENEEA. The CDR3 protein is CASSLGGIAYEQYF. In DNA, the CDR3 is TGTGCCAGCAGCTTAGGAGGGATAGCGTACGAGCAGTACTTC.